Below, 15 T cell receptor beta chains from the same sample are listed, as sequenced in a study of blood T cell repertoires in COVID-19. Clones were sequenced by immunoSEQ multiplex PCR, and TCRdb holds only the in-frame ones, with some missing. Of 100,000 to 150,000 clones in the sample, approximately 84% are singletons; the top ten hold about 17%. Sequencing was performed on peripheral blood. These receptors were taken from an elderly woman with acute or convalescent COVID-19.

The V gene is TRBV19, the J gene TRBJ2-1; 12 bases agree with TRBD2. V gave up 4 bases and J gave up 7 bases; unmatched junction bases: 2. Germline V gene sequence: CDR1 LNHDA, CDR2 SQIVND (reference sequence). The CDR3 is 14 residues long. CDR3 sequence (DNA): TGTGCCAGTAGTACCGGACTAGCGGGAAATGAGCAGTTCTTC. Its translation is CASSTGLAGNEQFF.

V and J are TRBV10-3 and TRBJ2-5; 8 bases align to TRBD2. Germline trimming cut 5 bases from V and 5 bases from J; bases unmatched to any gene: 10. CDR1 is ENHRY and CDR2 is SYGVKD in the germline V gene. The CDR3 totals 15 residues. Here the CDR3 DNA reads TGTGCCATCAGTCCCAGAGCGGGAGAGGGGGAGACCCAGTACTTC. Its protein product is CAISPRAGEGETQYF.

This chain uses TRBV30 with TRBJ2-3; D perhaps matches TRBD2 (5 bases). Trimming shortened V by 3 bases and J by 0 bases, and 7 bases separated the two germline ends. Germline loops: CDR1 GTSNPN, CDR2 SVGIG (reference sequence). The length of the CDR3 is 13 residues. The CDR3 region has the DNA TGTGCCTGGAGGACGGGAAGCACAGATACGCAGTATTTT. It encodes CAWRTGSTDTQYF. Full variable domain (rest looked up from reference TRBV30 and TRBJ2-3): SQTIHQWPATLVQPVGSPLSLECTVEGTSNPNLYWYRQAAGRGLQLLFYSVGIGQISSEVPQNLSASRPQDRQFILSSKKLLLSDSGFYLCAWRTGSTDTQYFGPGTRLTVL.

This clone is a singleton in its sample. The chain employs TRBV30 and TRBJ2-3; no clear D. Between the trimmed V and J ends, which lost 7 bases and 2 bases, there was a span of 10 bases. The V gene's germline CDR1 is GTSNPN and CDR2 SVGIG (reference sequence). This CDR3 is built from 12 residues. The CDR3 coding sequence is TGTGCCTTGGCACGCAACACAGATACGCAGTATTTT. This encodes CALARNTDTQYF.

J is TRBJ1-4 and V is TRBV25-1; 9 nucleotides agree with TRBD1. CDR3 size: 15 residues. After removal of 6 bases from V and 2 bases from J, the junction contained 4 bases not matched to a gene. Germline V gene data show CDR1 as MGHDK and CDR2 as SYGVNS. CDR3 DNA sequence: TGTGCCAGCAGGAGAGGGACAGGGACTAATGAAAAACTGTTTTTT. It translates to CASRRGTGTNEKLFF.

V gene TRBV6-5 combines with J gene TRBJ2-4, with D tentatively TRBD1 (5 bases). Germline CDR1 and CDR2: MNHEY and SVGAGI. V was clipped by 4 bases and J by 5 bases, with 15 bases between them. The CDR3 is made up of 15 amino acids. The CDR3 spells CASSSQGSGQNIQYF. DNA of the CDR3: TGTGCCAGCAGTTCCCAGGGTAGTGGGCAAAACATTCAGTACTTC.

The chain combines TRBV7-2 with TRBJ2-3; 8 bases map to TRBD1. The ends lost 4 bases at V and 2 bases at J; junction bases unmatched: 2. CDR1 is SGHTA and CDR2 is FQGNSA in the germline V gene. There are 14 residues in the CDR3. DNA of the CDR3: TGTGCCAGCAGCTGGGACAGGAACACAGATACGCAGTATTTT. Residues: CASSWDRNTDTQYF. Full variable domain (remainder filled in from reference TRBV7-2 and TRBJ2-3): GAGVSQSPSNKVTEKGKDVELRCDPISGHTALYWYRQSLGQGLEFLIYFQGNSAPDKSGLPSDRFSAERTGGSVSTLTIQRTQQEDSAVYLCASSWDRNTDTQYFGPGTRLTVL.

J is TRBJ2-7 and V is TRBV4-3, with TRBD2 identical over 8 bases. The ends lost 0 bases at V and 0 bases at J; junction bases unmatched: 1. In germline, CDR1 is LGHNA, CDR2 YSLEER. This CDR3 spans 15 amino acids. Here the CDR3 DNA reads TGCGCCAGCAGCCAAGAAGCGGGGGACTCCTACGAGCAGTACTTC. As protein: CASSQEAGDSYEQYF.

V and J are TRBV7-2 and TRBJ2-7; tentative D call: TRBD1 (6 bases). V was clipped by 5 bases and J by 2 bases, with 10 bases between them. The CDR3 spans 13 residues. CDR1 and CDR2 (germline): SGHTA, FQGNSA. The CDR3 sequence is CASSRPGAYEQYF. CDR3 sequence (DNA): TGTGCCAGCAGCCGCCCAGGGGCCTACGAGCAGTACTTC.

This CDR3 reads CAISGQNTGELFF. The DNA for the CDR3 is TGTGCCATCAGTGGACAGAACACCGGGGAGCTGTTTTTT. The chain has TRBV10-3 and TRBJ2-2; unclear D gene. V lost 4 bases and J lost 1, with 4 bases in between. The length of the CDR3 is 13 residues. Germline CDR1 is ENHRY and CDR2 is SYGVKD.

The rearrangement links TRBV19 to TRBJ1-1; 11 bases match TRBD1. Germline CDR1 is LNHDA and CDR2 is SQIVND (reference sequence). The CDR3 is made up of 14 amino acids. V shed 7 bases and J 3 bases; nucleotides not matched to a gene: 4. In DNA form, the CDR3 reads TGTGCCAGTACGGACAGGGGGCTCGACACTGAAGCTTTCTTT. As protein: CASTDRGLDTEAFF.

The chain is built from TRBV24-1 and TRBJ1-1; 7 bases are shared with TRBD1. V was clipped by 9 bases and J by 1 base; unmatched bases: 4. There are 13 residues in the CDR3. CDR1 KGHDR and CDR2 SFDVKD come from the germline V gene. The CDR3 reads CATGRQGNTEAFF. The CDR3 DNA reads TGTGCCACCGGTAGACAGGGGAACACTGAAGCTTTCTTT.

This chain joins TRBV2 and TRBJ1-6; tentative D call: TRBD1 (5 bases). Germline V gene data show CDR1 as SNHLY and CDR2 as FYNNEI. Trimming left V 6 bases short and J 6 bases short, with 15 bases between. CDR3 size: 15 residues. The CDR3 protein is CASSLLGGSNSPLHF. The CDR3 DNA sequence: TGTGCCAGCAGCCTCCTCGGGGGTTCTAATTCACCCCTCCACTTT.

The chain is built from TRBV2 and TRBJ1-2, with 8 bases identical to TRBD1. Germline CDR1 is SNHLY and CDR2 is FYNNEI. Trimming cost V 0 bases and J 8 bases; bases outside gene matches: 5. CDR3 size: 14 residues. The CDR3 region is CASSEAQDRVGYTF. The CDR3, as DNA: TGTGCCAGCAGTGAAGCCCAGGACAGGGTGGGCTACACCTTC.

This chain connects TRBV6-2 or TRBV6-3 to TRBJ1-2, with 7 nucleotides matching TRBD1. CDR1 MNHEY and CDR2 SVGEGT come from the germline V gene. V shed 2 bases, J shed 0 bases, and the junction held 18 bases outside the gene matches. The CDR3 extends over 20 amino acids. Here the CDR3 reads CASSYPSDRPLAFSNYGYTF. The CDR3 coding sequence is TGTGCCAGCAGTTACCCCTCGGACAGGCCCCTCGCATTCTCTAACTATGGCTACACCTTC.